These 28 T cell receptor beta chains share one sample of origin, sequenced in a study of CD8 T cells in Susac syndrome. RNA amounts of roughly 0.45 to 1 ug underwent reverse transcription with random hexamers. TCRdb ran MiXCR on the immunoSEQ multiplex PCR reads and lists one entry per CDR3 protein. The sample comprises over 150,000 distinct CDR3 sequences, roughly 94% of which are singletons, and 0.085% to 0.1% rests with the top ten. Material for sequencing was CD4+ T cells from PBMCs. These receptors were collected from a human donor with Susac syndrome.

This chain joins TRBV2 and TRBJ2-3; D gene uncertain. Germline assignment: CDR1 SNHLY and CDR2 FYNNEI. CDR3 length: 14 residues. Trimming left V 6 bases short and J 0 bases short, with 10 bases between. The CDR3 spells CASRGFASTDTQYF. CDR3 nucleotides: TGTGCCAGCAGGGGCTTTGCTAGCACAGATACGCAGTATTTT. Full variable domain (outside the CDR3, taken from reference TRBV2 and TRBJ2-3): EPEVTQTPSHQVTQMGQEVILRCVPISNHLYFYWYRQILGQKVEFLVSFYNNEISEKSEIFDDQFSVERPDGSNFTLKIRSTKLEDSAMYFCASRGFASTDTQYFGPGTRLTVL.

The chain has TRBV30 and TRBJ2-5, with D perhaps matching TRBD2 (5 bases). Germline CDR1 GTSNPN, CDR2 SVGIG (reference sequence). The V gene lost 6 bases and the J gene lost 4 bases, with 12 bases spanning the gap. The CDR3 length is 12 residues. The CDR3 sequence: CACTRGGETQYF. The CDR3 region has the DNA TGTGCCTGCACCCGGGGTGGAGAGACCCAGTACTTC.

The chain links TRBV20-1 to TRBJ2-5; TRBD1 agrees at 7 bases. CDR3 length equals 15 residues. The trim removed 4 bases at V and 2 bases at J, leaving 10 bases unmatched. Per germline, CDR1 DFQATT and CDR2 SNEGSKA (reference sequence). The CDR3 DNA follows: TGCAGTGCTATCAACCCTACGACAGGGCAAGAGACCCAGTACTTC. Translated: CSAINPTTGQETQYF.

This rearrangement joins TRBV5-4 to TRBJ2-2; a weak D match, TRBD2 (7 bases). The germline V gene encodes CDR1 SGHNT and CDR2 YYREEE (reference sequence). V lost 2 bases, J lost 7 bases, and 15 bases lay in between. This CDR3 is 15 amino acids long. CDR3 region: CASSFSGGGGGELFF. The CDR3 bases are TGTGCCAGCAGCTTCTCTGGCGGGGGCGGCGGGGAGCTGTTTTTT.

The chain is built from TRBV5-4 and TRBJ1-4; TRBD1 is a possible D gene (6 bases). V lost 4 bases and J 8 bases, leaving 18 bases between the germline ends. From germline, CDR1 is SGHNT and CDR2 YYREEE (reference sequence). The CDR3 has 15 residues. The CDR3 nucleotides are TGTGCCAGCAGCCTGGGAACAGGGAGAAAGGAAAAACTGTTTTTT. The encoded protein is CASSLGTGRKEKLFF.

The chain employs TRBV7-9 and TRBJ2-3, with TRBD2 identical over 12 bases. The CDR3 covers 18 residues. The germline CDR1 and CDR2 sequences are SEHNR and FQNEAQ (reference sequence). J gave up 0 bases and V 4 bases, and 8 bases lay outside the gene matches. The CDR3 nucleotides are TGTGCCAGCAGCTCCGGGACTAGCGGGCAGGATAGCACAGATACGCAGTATTTT. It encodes CASSSGTSGQDSTDTQYF.

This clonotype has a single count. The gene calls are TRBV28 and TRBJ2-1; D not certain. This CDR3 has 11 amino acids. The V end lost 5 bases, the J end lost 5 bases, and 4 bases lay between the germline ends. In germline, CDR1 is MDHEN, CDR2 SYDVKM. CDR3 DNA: TGTGCCAGCAGTCCAGACAATGAGCAGTTCTTC. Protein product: CASSPDNEQFF.

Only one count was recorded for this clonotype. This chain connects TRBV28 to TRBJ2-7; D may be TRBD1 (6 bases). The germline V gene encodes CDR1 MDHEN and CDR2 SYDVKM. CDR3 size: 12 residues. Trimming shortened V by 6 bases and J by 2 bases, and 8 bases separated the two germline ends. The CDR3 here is CASRQGPYEQYF. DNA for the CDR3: TGTGCCAGCAGGCAGGGGCCCTACGAGCAGTACTTC.

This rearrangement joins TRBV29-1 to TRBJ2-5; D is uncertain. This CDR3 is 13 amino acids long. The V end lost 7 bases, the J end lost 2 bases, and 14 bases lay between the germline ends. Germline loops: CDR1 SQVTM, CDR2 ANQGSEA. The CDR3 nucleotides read TGCAGCGCCAGTCCCGGCGGTCAAGAGACCCAGTACTTC. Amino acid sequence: CSASPGGQETQYF.

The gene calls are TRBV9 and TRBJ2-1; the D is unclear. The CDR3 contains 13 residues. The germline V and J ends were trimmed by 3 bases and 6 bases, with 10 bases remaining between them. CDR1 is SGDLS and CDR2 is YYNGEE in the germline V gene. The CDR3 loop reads CASSEDPRNEQFF. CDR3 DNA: TGTGCCAGCAGCGAGGACCCCCGCAATGAGCAGTTCTTC. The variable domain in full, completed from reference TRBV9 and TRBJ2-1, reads DSGVTQTPKHLITATGQRVTLRCSPRSGDLSVYWYQQSLDQGLQFLIQYYNGEERAKGNILERFSAQQFPDLHSELNLSSLELGDSALYFCASSEDPRNEQFFGPGTRLTVL.

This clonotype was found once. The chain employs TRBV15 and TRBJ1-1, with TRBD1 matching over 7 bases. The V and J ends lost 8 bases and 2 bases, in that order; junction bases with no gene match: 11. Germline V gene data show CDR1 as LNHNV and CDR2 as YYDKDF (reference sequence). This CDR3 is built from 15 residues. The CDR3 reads CATRSTGDFNTEAFF. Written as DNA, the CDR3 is TGTGCCACCCGATCCACAGGGGACTTCAACACTGAAGCTTTCTTT.

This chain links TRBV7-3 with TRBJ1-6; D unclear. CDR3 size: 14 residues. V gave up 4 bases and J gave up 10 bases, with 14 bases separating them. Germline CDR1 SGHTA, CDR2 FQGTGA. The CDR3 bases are TGTGCCAGCAGCTCCGACGGCTTAGGGTCACCCCTCCACTTT. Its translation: CASSSDGLGSPLHF.

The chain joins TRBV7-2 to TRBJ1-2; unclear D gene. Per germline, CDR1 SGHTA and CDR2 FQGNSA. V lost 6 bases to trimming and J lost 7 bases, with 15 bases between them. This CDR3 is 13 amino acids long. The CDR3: CASSLPPRGGYTF. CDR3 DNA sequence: TGTGCCAGCAGTCTCCCTCCCCGGGGTGGCTACACCTTC.

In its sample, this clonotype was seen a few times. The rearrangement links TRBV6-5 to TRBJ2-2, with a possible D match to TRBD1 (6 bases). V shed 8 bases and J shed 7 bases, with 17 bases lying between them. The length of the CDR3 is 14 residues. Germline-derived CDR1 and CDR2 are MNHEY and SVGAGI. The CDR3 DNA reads TGTGCCAGCGGCCGTCAGTCGACAGGCGGGGAGCTGTTTTTT. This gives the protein CASGRQSTGGELFF.

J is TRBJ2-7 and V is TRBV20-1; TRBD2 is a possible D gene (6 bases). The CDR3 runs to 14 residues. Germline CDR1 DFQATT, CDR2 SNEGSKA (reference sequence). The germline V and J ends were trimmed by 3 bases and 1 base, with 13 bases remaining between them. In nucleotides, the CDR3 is TGCAGTGCTAGGTTTGGGGCGGGATCCTACGAGCAGTACTTC. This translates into CSARFGAGSYEQYF.

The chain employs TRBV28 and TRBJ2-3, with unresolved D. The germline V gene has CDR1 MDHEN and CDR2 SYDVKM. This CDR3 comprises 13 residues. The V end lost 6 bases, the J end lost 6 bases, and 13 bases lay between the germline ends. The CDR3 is CASRDGRSDTQYF. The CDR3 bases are TGTGCCAGCAGAGACGGTCGCAGTGATACGCAGTATTTT. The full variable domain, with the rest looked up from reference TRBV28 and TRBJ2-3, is DVKVTQSSRYLVKRTGEKVFLECVQDMDHENMFWYRQDPGLGLRLIYFSYDVKMKEKGDIPEGYSVSREKKERFSLILESASTNQTSMYLCASRDGRSDTQYFGPGTRLTVL.

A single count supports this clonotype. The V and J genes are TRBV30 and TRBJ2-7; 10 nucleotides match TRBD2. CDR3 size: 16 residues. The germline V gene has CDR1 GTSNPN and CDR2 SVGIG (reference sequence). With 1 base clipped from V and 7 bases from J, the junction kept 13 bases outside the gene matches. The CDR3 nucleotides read TGTGCCTGGAGTGCCAAAGCGGGAGGGTACGCGGGAGAGCAGTACTTC. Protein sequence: CAWSAKAGGYAGEQYF.

CDR3 sequence: CASSQDRGRGYNEQFF. The CDR3 coding sequence is TGTGCCAGTAGCCAGGACAGGGGGCGCGGGTACAATGAGCAGTTCTTC. The gene calls are TRBV19 and TRBJ2-1, with 11 bases that match TRBD1. Germline V gives CDR1 LNHDA, CDR2 SQIVND (reference sequence). This CDR3 comprises 16 residues. V trimming: 6 bases; J trimming: 4 bases; junction bases outside the gene matches: 8.

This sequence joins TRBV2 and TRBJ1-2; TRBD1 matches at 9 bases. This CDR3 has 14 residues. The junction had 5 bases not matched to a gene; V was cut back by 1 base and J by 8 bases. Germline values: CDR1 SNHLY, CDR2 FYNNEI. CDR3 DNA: TGTGCCAGCAGTGAAGAGACAGGGGGATACGGCTACACCTTC. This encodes CASSEETGGYGYTF.

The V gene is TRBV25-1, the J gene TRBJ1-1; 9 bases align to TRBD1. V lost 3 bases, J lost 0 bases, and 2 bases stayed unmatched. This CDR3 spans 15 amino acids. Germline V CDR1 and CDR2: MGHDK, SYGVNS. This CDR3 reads CASSETGGMNTEAFF. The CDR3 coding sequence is TGTGCCAGCAGTGAGACAGGGGGGATGAACACTGAAGCTTTCTTT. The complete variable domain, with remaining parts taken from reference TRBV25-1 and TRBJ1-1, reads EADIYQTPRYLVIGTGKKITLECSQTMGHDKMYWYQQDPGMELHLIHYSYGVNSTEKGDLSSESTVSRIRTEHFPLTLESARPSHTSQYLCASSETGGMNTEAFFGQGTRLTVV.

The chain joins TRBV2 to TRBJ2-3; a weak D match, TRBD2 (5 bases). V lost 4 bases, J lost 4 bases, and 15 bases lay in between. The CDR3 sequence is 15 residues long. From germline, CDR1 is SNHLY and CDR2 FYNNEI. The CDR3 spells CASSGSGPGPDTQYF. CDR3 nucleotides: TGTGCCAGCAGTGGGAGCGGCCCCGGGCCAGATACGCAGTATTTT.

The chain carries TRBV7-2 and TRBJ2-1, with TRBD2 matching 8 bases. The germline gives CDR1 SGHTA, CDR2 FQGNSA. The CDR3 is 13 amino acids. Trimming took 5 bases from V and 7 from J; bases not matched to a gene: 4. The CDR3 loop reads CASSPPSGNEQFF. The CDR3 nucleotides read TGTGCCAGCAGCCCACCTAGCGGGAATGAGCAGTTCTTC.

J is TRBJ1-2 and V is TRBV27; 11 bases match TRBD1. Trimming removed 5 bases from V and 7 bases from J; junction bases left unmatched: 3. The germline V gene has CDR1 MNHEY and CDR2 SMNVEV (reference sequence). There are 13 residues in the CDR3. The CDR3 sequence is CASSGQGAGGYTF. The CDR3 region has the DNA TGTGCCAGCAGTGGACAGGGGGCCGGTGGCTACACCTTC.

DNA for the CDR3: TGTGCCAGCAGTCGCCAGGGTACAGATACGCAGTATTTT. Protein sequence: CASSRQGTDTQYF. This chain connects TRBV6-5 to TRBJ2-3; TRBD1 might be the D (5 bases). Trimming pared 5 bases from V and 3 bases from J, leaving 9 bases between. Germline loops: CDR1 MNHEY, CDR2 SVGAGI. This CDR3 is built from 13 residues.

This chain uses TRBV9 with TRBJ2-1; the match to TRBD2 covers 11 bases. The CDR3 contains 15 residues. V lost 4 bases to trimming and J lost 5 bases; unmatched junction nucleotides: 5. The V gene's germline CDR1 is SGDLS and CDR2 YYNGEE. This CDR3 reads CASSPELAGDNEQFF. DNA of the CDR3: TGTGCCAGCAGCCCGGAACTAGCGGGGGACAATGAGCAGTTCTTC.

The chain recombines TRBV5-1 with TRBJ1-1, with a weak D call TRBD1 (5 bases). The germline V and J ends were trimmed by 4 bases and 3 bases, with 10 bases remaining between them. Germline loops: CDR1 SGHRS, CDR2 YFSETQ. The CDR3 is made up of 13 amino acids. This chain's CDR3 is CASSKGEDTEAFF. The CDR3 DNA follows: TGCGCCAGCAGCAAAGGGGAGGACACTGAAGCTTTCTTT.

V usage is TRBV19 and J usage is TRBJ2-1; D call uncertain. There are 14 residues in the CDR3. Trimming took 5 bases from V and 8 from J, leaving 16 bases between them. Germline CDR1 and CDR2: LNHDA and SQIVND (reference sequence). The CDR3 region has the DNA TGTGCCAGTAGTGCGTACTCCTTCCCAGATGAGCAGTTCTTC. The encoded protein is CASSAYSFPDEQFF.

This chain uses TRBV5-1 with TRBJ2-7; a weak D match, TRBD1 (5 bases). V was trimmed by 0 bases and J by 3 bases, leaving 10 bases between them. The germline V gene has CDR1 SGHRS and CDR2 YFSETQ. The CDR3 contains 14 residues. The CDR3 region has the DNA TGCGCCAGCAGCTTGGATAGACAGATCTACGAGCAGTACTTC. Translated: CASSLDRQIYEQYF.